The clone carrying this T cell receptor beta chain has a handful of counts. What it binds is not known. This record belongs to a study of T cells in Graves' hyperthyroidism and ophthalmopathy. Study observations and caveats: By a 13 V-J model, ophthalmopathy was set apart from stable hyperthyroidism.

The V end was cut by 4 bases, the J end by 3 bases, with 16 bases between. CDR3 length: 15 residues. Germline CDR1 and CDR2: MNHNS and SASEGT. TCR beta CDR3 region amplification was performed from RNA transcripts. Initially, a first-round RT-PCR of the TCR CDR3 employed the HTBI primer set. One entry per CDR3 protein, called by TCRdb with MiXCR from the multiplex PCR reads. The sample lists about 710,000 distinct CDR3 sequences, roughly 17% occurring once. Clinicians diagnosed patients from clinical symptoms, serum thyroxine and TRAb, thyroid ultrasound and orbital computed tomography. The source material was blood. The V gene is TRBV6-1, the J gene TRBJ2-7; TRBD1 is a possible D gene (6 bases). The TCR was taken from a man between 18 and 29 years old with Graves' hyperthyroidism. The CDR3 reads CASSGGQGTGYEQYF. The CDR3 DNA reads TGTGCCAGCAGTGGGGGGCAGGGAACGGGCTACGAGCAGTACTTC.